The source of this T cell receptor (beta chain) is a study of T-cell memory formation after mild COVID-19. Notes on the study in general: CD4+ bias marked clones expanding day 15 to 37, unlike balanced contracting clones.

Amplification by 5'RACE using constant-segment primers produced TCR alpha and TCR beta cDNA libraries that carried sample barcodes and UMIs. Each CDR3 protein is one row after TCRdb ran MiXCR on the 5' RACE reads. The table has 350,000 to 500,000 distinct CDR3 sequences, more than 15% seen once. Regarding this clonotype: Its antigen is unidentified.

Germline assignment: CDR1 SGHTA and CDR2 FQGTGA. The CDR3 is 17 residues long. The V gene end was trimmed by 5 bases and the J gene end by 2 bases; junction bases not matched to a gene: 8. This receptor was obtained from a man between 18 and 35 years old who had mild COVID-19 (a few samples of this study predate the infection). Cell type and time point are not known. The chain uses TRBV7-3 and TRBJ2-1; 11 bases line up with TRBD2. The sequencing sample was made of PBMCs or a T cell subset sorted from them (not recorded which). CDR3 in amino acids: CASSRSISGGAYNEQFF. CDR3 coding DNA: TGTGCCAGCAGCCGATCAATTAGCGGGGGGGCCTACAATGAGCAGTTCTTC.